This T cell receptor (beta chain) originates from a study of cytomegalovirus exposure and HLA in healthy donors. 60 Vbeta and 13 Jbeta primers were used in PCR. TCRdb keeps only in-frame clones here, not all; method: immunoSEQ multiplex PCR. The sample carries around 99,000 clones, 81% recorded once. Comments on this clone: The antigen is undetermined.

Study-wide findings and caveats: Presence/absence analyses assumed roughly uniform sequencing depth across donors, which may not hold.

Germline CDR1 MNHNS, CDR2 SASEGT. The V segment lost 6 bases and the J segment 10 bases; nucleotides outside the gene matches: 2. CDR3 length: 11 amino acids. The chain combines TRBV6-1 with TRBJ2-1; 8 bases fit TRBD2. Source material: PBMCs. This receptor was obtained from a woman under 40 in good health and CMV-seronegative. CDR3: CASRPGGEQFF. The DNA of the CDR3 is TGTGCCAGCAGGCCGGGGGGGGAGCAGTTCTTC.